Listed here are 19 T cell receptor beta chains from one sample, sequenced in a study of blood T cell repertoires in COVID-19. Repertoires were generated with immunoSEQ multiplex PCR, while TCRdb's copy carries only in-frame clones and drops some. The repertoire holds over 150,000 clones, with roughly 87% as singletons. The source material was PBMCs or T cells enriched from blood (not recorded which). The receptors were sampled from a woman in her 30s who had recovered from COVID-19.

The V call is TRBV6-6, the J call TRBJ2-5; 13 positions match TRBD2. In germline, CDR1 is MNHNY, CDR2 SVGAGI (reference sequence). The ends lost 6 bases at V and 5 bases at J; junction bases unmatched: 9. The CDR3 has 16 amino acids. Written as DNA, the CDR3 is TGTGCCAGCAGCTCAGGACTAGCGGGGGAATTTGAGACCCAGTACTTC. This sequence encodes CASSSGLAGEFETQYF.

This rearrangement joins TRBV27 to TRBJ2-5, with TRBD1 identical over 10 bases. V shed 7 bases and J 4 bases; nucleotides not matched to a gene: 9. The CDR3 is made up of 15 amino acids. Germline assignment: CDR1 MNHEY and CDR2 SMNVEV (reference sequence). The chain's CDR3 is CASTRQGARGETQYF. The CDR3 DNA reads TGTGCCAGCACTAGACAGGGGGCGAGAGGAGAGACCCAGTACTTC.

The CDR3 spells CASSYRQVEGTPLHF. CDR3 in DNA: TGTGCCAGCAGCTATCGACAGGTTGAGGGGACACCCCTCCACTTT. This chain joins TRBV12-1 and TRBJ1-6; the D segment call TRBD1 is taken from the table without a DNA check. TRBV12-1 is listed as a pseudogene. The CDR3 extends over 15 amino acids.

CDR3 amino acids: CASNAGGTGETQYF. Written as DNA, the CDR3 is TGTGCCTCTAACGCAGGGGGCACGGGTGAGACCCAGTACTTC. J is TRBJ2-5 and V is TRBV30, with 8 bases lining up with TRBD1. CDR1 is GTSNPN and CDR2 is SVGIG in the germline V gene (reference sequence). Germline trimming cut 7 bases from V and 5 bases from J; bases unmatched to any gene: 12. The CDR3 is 14 amino acids.

This clone came up once. V usage is TRBV4-2 and J usage is TRBJ2-7; 11 nucleotides line up with TRBD2. V lost 4 bases and J lost 3; bases outside the gene matches: 11. This CDR3 spans 17 amino acids. Germline loops: CDR1 LGHNA, CDR2 YNFKEQ. The CDR3 here is CASSPITTSGKNYEQYF. The CDR3 DNA follows: TGTGCCAGCAGCCCCATAACGACTAGCGGGAAAAACTACGAGCAGTACTTC.

The rearrangement uses TRBV4-3 and TRBJ1-2; 7 bases match TRBD1. The CDR3 runs to 16 residues. The germline gives CDR1 LGHNA, CDR2 YSLEER. V shed 1 base and J 3 bases; nucleotides not matched to a gene: 8. The DNA of the CDR3 is TGCGCCAGCAGCCAAGGTTATAGGGGGCGACACTATGGCTACACCTTC. Translation: CASSQGYRGRHYGYTF.

V usage is TRBV11-3 and J usage is TRBJ2-3, with TRBD2 identical over 8 bases. V dropped 3 bases and J dropped 2; count of bases not matched to a gene: 7. Looked up from germline, CDR1 is SGHNT and CDR2 is YENEEA. The CDR3 is made up of 16 amino acids. This CDR3 is CASSLGVAGLTDTQYF. The CDR3 DNA reads TGTGCCAGCAGCTTGGGAGTAGCGGGACTCACAGATACGCAGTATTTT.

The V gene is TRBV4-3, the J gene TRBJ2-3, with 11 bases lining up with TRBD2. The CDR3 is made up of 16 amino acids. With V trimmed by 2 bases and J by 0 bases, 1 base remained unmatched. Germline V lookup: CDR1 LGHNA, CDR2 YSLEER. CDR3 sequence (DNA): TGCGCCAGCAGCCAAACTAGCGGGGGAAGCACAGATACGCAGTATTTT. Its translation is CASSQTSGGSTDTQYF.

This sequence joins TRBV5-1 and TRBJ2-1; TRBD1 matches at 9 bases. The germline gives CDR1 SGHRS, CDR2 YFSETQ. V was pared by 2 bases and J by 7 bases, with 7 bases of the junction left unmatched. This CDR3 is 15 amino acids long. CDR3 residues: CASSFRDRETNEQFF. In nucleotides, the CDR3 is TGCGCCAGCAGCTTCCGGGACAGGGAAACTAATGAGCAGTTCTTC.

The genes are TRBV21-1 and TRBJ2-1; the D call TRBD2 from the table was never checked on the DNA. TRBV21-1 is tagged as a pseudogene. The CDR3 is 14 amino acids. CDR3 DNA sequence: TGTGCCAGCAGCAAAAGATTGGGGAGCTATGAGCAGTTCTTC. It codes for CASSKRLGSYEQFF.

The rearrangement uses TRBV2 and TRBJ1-4; a possible D gene is TRBD1 (5 bases). This CDR3 contains 14 residues. Germline lookup yields CDR1 SNHLY and CDR2 FYNNEI. Trimming cost V 5 bases and J 7 bases, with 14 bases left between them. CDR3 residues: CASSSQGWGEKLFF. The CDR3 DNA sequence: TGTGCCAGCAGTTCTCAGGGTTGGGGTGAAAAACTGTTTTTT.

This chain uses TRBV27 with TRBJ2-7; possibly TRBD2 for D (6 bases). Germline V lookup: CDR1 MNHEY, CDR2 SMNVEV (reference sequence). The CDR3 totals 14 residues. The germline V and J ends were trimmed by 0 bases and 3 bases, with 9 bases remaining between them. The CDR3 DNA sequence: TGTGCCAGCAGTTTATCTTCGGGGGTCTACGAGCAGTACTTC. Amino acids: CASSLSSGVYEQYF.

The chain uses TRBV19 and TRBJ2-5, with 14 bases identical to TRBD2. The V segment lost 5 bases and the J segment 1 base; nucleotides outside the gene matches: 3. The CDR3 loop spans 16 amino acids. Germline loops: CDR1 LNHDA, CDR2 SQIVND (reference sequence). CDR3 in amino acids: CASSPGTSGSQETQYF. The CDR3 nucleotides read TGTGCCAGTAGTCCCGGGACTAGCGGGAGCCAAGAGACCCAGTACTTC.

This clone was recorded only once. The chain joins TRBV5-1 to TRBJ1-4; TRBD1 matches at 7 bases. Per the germline V gene, CDR1 is SGHRS and CDR2 is YFSETQ. The CDR3 is made up of 16 amino acids. V dropped 4 bases and J dropped 0; count of bases not matched to a gene: 6. CDR3 residues: CASSGDRSSTNEKLFF. DNA for the CDR3: TGCGCCAGCAGCGGGGACAGATCGTCAACTAATGAAAAACTGTTTTTT.

J is TRBJ1-2 and V is TRBV5-1; tentative D call: TRBD1 (6 bases). This CDR3 has 15 amino acids. Looked up from germline, CDR1 is SGHRS and CDR2 is YFSETQ. Trimming cost V 4 bases and J 6 bases, with 19 bases left between them. The CDR3, as DNA: TGCGCCAGCAGCCAGCCGGGACAAGGCCCTCATGGCTACACCTTC. It is translated as CASSQPGQGPHGYTF.

A word on this clone: Different DNA sequences within this sample yield the same CDR3. CDR3 sequence (DNA): TGTGCCACCAGTGATCCCCGGGACAGGACCTACGAGCAGTACTTC. It specifies CATSDPRDRTYEQYF. The chain links TRBV24-1 to TRBJ2-7, with 8 positions matching TRBD1. The germline V gene encodes CDR1 KGHDR and CDR2 SFDVKD. The CDR3 is made up of 15 amino acids. Germline trimming cut 3 bases from V and 2 bases from J; bases unmatched to any gene: 5.

This sequence joins TRBV18 and TRBJ1-1; 7 nucleotides line up with TRBD1. Trimming at V came to 3 bases and at J to 8 bases, leaving 12 bases not matched to a gene. Per the germline V gene, CDR1 is KGHSH and CDR2 is LQKENI. This CDR3 contains 15 residues. The CDR3 region has the DNA TGTGCCAGCTCACCCCTACAGGGGCAGCTTGTGGAAGCTTTCTTT. It yields the protein CASSPLQGQLVEAFF.

The chain is built from TRBV14 and TRBJ1-1; possibly TRBD1 for D (6 bases). Per the germline V gene, CDR1 is SGHDN and CDR2 is FVKESK. With 4 bases removed from V and 3 bases from J, the gap between germline ends came to 18 bases. The CDR3 runs 16 residues. The DNA of the CDR3 is TGTGCCAGCAGCCCATCCTCAACAGGGAGGGACACTGAAGCTTTCTTT. It is translated as CASSPSSTGRDTEAFF.

The chain links TRBV30 to TRBJ2-2; D is unresolved. The V gene lost 4 bases and the J gene lost 1 base, with 4 bases spanning the gap. Germline assignment: CDR1 GTSNPN and CDR2 SVGIG (reference sequence). The CDR3 contains 12 residues. CDR3 in DNA: TGTGCCTGGACAGAGAACACCGGGGAGCTGTTTTTT. Amino acid sequence: CAWTENTGELFF.